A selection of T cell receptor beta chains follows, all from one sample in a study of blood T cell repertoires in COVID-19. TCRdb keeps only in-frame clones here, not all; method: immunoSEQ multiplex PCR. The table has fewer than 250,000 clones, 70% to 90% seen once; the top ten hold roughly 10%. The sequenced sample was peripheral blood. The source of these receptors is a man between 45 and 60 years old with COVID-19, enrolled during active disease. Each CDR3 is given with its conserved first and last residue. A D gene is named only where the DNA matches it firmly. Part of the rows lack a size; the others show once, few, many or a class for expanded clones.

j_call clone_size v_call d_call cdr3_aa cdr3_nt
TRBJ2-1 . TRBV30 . CAWWGATGNEQFF TGTGCCTGGTGGGGAGCTACAGGGAATGAGCAGTTCTTC
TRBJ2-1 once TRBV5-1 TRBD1 CASRRNRGSNNEQFF TGCGCCAGCCGAAGAAACAGGGGTAGTAACAATGAGCAGTTCTTC
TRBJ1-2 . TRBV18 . CASSPGGANYGYTF TGTGCCAGCTCACCAGGCGGAGCTAACTATGGCTACACCTTC
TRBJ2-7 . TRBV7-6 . CASSLETTGFKQYF TGTGCCAGCAGCTTAGAAACAACAGGGTTTAAGCAGTACTTC
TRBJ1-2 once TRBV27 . CASSLRLHGGYTF TGTGCCAGCAGTTTAAGACTTCATGGAGGCTACACCTTC
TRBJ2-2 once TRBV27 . CASSRQPTNTGELFF TGTGCCAGCAGTAGACAGCCGACGAACACCGGGGAGCTGTTTTTT
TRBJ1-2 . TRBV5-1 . CASSLDGSNYGYTF TGCGCCAGCAGCTTAGACGGGTCTAACTATGGCTACACCTTC
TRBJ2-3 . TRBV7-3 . CASSSSTDTQYF TGTGCCAGCAGCTCTAGCACAGATACGCAGTATTTT
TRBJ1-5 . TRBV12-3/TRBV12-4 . CASRGQPNQPQHF TGTGCCAGCAGAGGACAGCCGAATCAGCCCCAGCATTTT
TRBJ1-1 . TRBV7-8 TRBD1 CASSFIRDRGTMNTEAFF TGTGCCAGCAGCTTCATCCGGGACAGGGGTACGATGAACACTGAAGCTTTCTTT
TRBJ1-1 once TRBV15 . CATSRGGSGNTEAFF TGTGCCACCAGCAGGGGAGGATCGGGGAACACTGAAGCTTTCTTT
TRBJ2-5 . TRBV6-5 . CASSRSGPEQETQYF TGTGCCAGCAGCCGTAGCGGTCCGGAGCAAGAGACCCAGTACTTC
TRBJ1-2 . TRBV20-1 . CSASHTGGDGYTF TGCAGTGCTAGTCACACTGGGGGCGATGGCTACACCTTC
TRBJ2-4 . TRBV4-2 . CASSQDGKVEDIQYF TGTGCCAGCAGCCAAGATGGGAAGGTGGAGGACATTCAGTACTTC
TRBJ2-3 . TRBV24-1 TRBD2 CATSASGSRTDTQYF TGTGCCACCAGCGCAAGCGGGAGTCGCACTGATACGCAGTATTTT
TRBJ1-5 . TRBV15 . CATSRVGRGNQPQHF TGTGCCACCAGCAGAGTAGGGCGGGGCAATCAGCCCCAGCATTTT
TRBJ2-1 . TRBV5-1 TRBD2 CASSLASGRAGEQFF TGCGCCAGCAGCTTGGCCAGCGGGAGGGCCGGTGAGCAGTTCTTC
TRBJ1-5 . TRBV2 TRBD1 CASSEALAGGYQPQHF TGTGCCAGCAGTGAAGCGCTGGCAGGGGGCTATCAGCCCCAGCATTTT
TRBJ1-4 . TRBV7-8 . CASSLGSLGDEKLFF TGTGCCAGCAGCTTAGGCAGCCTAGGGGATGAAAAACTGTTTTTT
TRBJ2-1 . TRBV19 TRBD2 CASSRGLADYNEQFF TGTGCCAGTAGTAGGGGACTAGCGGACTACAATGAGCAGTTCTTC
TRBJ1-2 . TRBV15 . CATSRAGWNYGYTF TGTGCCACCAGCCGGGCAGGGTGGAACTATGGCTACACCTTC
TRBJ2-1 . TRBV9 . CASSPQWLAGNEQFF TGTGCCAGCAGCCCCCAGTGGCTAGCAGGCAATGAGCAGTTCTTC
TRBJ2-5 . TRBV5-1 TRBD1 CASSGGQGATQYF TGCGCCAGCAGCGGGGGACAGGGGGCGACCCAGTACTTC
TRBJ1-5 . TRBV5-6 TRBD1 CASSLDRGFSSNQPQHF TGTGCCAGCAGTTTAGACAGGGGGTTTTCGAGCAATCAGCCCCAGCATTTT
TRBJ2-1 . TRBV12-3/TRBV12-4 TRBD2 CASSLGLVEFF TGTGCCAGCAGTTTGGGACTAGTGGAGTTCTTC
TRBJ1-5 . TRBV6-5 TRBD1 CASSSMTGGNQPQHF TGTGCCAGCAGTTCGATGACAGGGGGTAATCAGCCCCAGCATTTT
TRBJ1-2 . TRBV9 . CASSPVATNNYGYTF TGTGCCAGCAGCCCCGTAGCGACCAATAACTATGGCTACACCTTC
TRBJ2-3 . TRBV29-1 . CSVGPGQGASDTQYF .
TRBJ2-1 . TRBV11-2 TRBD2 CASSLHSGGVEQFF TGTGCCAGCAGCTTACATAGCGGGGGTGTTGAGCAGTTCTTC
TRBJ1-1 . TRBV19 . CASSIGADTEAFF TGTGCCAGTAGTATAGGGGCAGACACTGAAGCTTTCTTT
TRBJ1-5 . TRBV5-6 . CASSFRGGGQPQHF TGTGCCAGCAGCTTCCGGGGGGGAGGTCAGCCCCAGCATTTT
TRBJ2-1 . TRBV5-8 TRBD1 CASSLGDRGNEQFF TGTGCCAGCAGCTTGGGGGACAGGGGGAATGAGCAGTTCTTC
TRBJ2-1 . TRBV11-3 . CASSFRGSNEQFF TGTGCCAGCAGCTTTAGAGGTTCCAATGAGCAGTTCTTC
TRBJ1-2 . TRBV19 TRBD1 CASSLQPGQGLRGYTF TGTGCCAGTAGTTTACAACCGGGACAGGGCCTTCGAGGCTACACCTTC
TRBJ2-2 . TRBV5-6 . CASSLRTGYTGELFF TGTGCCAGCAGCCTACGGACTGGTTACACCGGGGAGCTGTTTTTT
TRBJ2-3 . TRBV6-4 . CASSSQAVLTDTQYF TGTGCCAGCAGTTCACAGGCGGTCCTCACAGATACGCAGTATTTT
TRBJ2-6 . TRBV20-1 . CSASSQSASGANVLTF TGCAGTGCTAGTTCACAGTCGGCCTCTGGGGCCAACGTCCTGACTTTC
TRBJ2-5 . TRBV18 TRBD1 CASSPGQDRTQYF TGTGCCAGCTCACCAGGACAGGATAGGACCCAGTACTTC
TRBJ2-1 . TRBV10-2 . CASSEVQGGEQFF TGCGCCAGCAGTGAGGTACAGGGCGGTGAGCAGTTCTTC
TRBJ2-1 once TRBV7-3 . CASSLGVNSYNEQFF TGTGCCAGCAGCTTAGGAGTTAACTCCTACAATGAGCAGTTCTTC
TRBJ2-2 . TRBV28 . CASSSPASERGGELFF TGTGCCAGCAGTTCGCCGGCATCCGAGAGAGGCGGGGAGCTGTTTTTT
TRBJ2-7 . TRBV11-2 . CAGSLGWSGATSYEQYF TGTGCCGGCAGCTTAGGTTGGTCGGGAGCCACATCCTACGAGCAGTACTTC
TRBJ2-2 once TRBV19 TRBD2 CASSSRLAGGPEDTGELFF TGTGCCAGTAGTAGCAGACTAGCGGGGGGGCCTGAGGACACCGGGGAGCTGTTTTTT
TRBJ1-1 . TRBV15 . CATSRDPFRANTEAFF TGTGCCACCAGCAGAGATCCGTTCAGGGCTAACACTGAAGCTTTCTTT
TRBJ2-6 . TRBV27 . CASSLYGNSGANVLTF TGTGCCAGCAGTTTATATGGCAACTCTGGGGCCAACGTCCTGACTTTC
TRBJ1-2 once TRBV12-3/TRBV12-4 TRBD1 CASRRGTGDGYTF TGTGCCAGCAGGCGGGGGACAGGGGACGGCTACACCTTC
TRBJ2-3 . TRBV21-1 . CASMRDRGLSDTQYF TGTGCCAGCATGCGGGACAGGGGTCTTAGCGATACGCAGTATTTT
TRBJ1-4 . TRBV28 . CASSLEGNNEKLFF TGTGCCAGCAGTTTGGAGGGGAATAATGAAAAACTGTTTTTT
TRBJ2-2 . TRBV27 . CASSFRRAALTGELFF TGTGCCAGCAGTTTTCGGCGGGCTGCTTTGACCGGGGAGCTGTTTTTT
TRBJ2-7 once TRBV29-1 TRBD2 CSALRTSGISYEQYF TGCAGCGCCCTCAGGACTAGCGGGATATCCTACGAGCAGTACTTC
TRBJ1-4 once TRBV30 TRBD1 CAWSLGQGYEKLFF TGTGCCTGGAGCCTGGGACAGGGGTACGAAAAACTGTTTTTT
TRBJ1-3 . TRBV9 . CASRRGISGNTIYF TGTGCCAGCAGAAGGGGGATCTCTGGAAACACCATATATTTT
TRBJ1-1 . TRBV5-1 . CASSLVSSMNTEAFF TGCGCCAGCAGCTTGGTTAGCAGCATGAACACTGAAGCTTTCTTT
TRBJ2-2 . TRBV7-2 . CASSFSRGNTGELFF TGTGCCAGCAGCTTTTCTCGGGGGAACACCGGGGAGCTGTTTTTT
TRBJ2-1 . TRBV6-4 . CASSREEGLNNEQFF TGTGCCAGCAGTAGAGAGGAGGGCCTTAACAATGAGCAGTTCTTC
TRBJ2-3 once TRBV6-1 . CASSDRVTDTQYF TGTGCCAGCAGTGACAGGGTCACAGATACGCAGTATTTT
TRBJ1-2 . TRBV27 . CASSTGQTYGYTF TGTGCCAGCTCGACCGGACAGACCTATGGCTACACCTTC